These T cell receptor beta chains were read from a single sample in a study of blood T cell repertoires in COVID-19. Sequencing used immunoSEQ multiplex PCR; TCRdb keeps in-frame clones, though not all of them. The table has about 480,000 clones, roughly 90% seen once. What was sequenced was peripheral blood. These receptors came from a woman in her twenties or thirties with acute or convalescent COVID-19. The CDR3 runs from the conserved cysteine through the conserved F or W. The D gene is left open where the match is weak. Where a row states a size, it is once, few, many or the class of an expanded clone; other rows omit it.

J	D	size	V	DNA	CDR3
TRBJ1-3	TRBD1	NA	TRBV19	TGTGCCAGTAGAGGACAGGGCGCTGGAAACACCATATATTTT	CASRGQGAGNTIYF
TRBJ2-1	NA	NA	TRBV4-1	TGCGCCAGCAGCCTAATACCGATTGGAGGCTACAATGAGCAGTTCTTC	CASSLIPIGGYNEQFF
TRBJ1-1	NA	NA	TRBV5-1	TGCGCCAGCAGCTTGGGGGGCGCGGTAACTGAAGCTTTCTTT	CASSLGGAVTEAFF
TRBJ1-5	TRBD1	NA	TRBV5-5	TGTGCCAGCAGCCTCTGGACAGGGGGAAGCAATCAGCCCCAGCATTTT	CASSLWTGGSNQPQHF
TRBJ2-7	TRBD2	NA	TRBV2	TGTGCCAGCCGAAGGACTAGCGGGGGGGAATACGAGCAGTACTTC	CASRRTSGGEYEQYF
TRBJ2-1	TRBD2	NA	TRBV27	TGTGCCAGCAGTTTAGACCCAGCGGGGGCGGGAAGCTCCTACAATGAGCAGTTCTTC	CASSLDPAGAGSSYNEQFF
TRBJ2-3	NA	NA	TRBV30	TGTGCCTGCGTGACAGGCACAGATACGCAGTATTTT	CACVTGTDTQYF
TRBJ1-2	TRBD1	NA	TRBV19	TGTGCCAGTAGTTACAGGGGATTCTGGAGGGGAGATGGCTACACCTTC	CASSYRGFWRGDGYTF
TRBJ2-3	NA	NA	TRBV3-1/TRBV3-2	TGTGCCAGCAGCCGATATGTGACAGCCAGGGAGGGGGGCACAGATACGCAGTATTTT	CASSRYVTAREGGTDTQYF
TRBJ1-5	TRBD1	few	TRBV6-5	TGTGCCAGCAGCCGACAGGGTTTCGATCAGCCCCAGCATTTT	CASSRQGFDQPQHF
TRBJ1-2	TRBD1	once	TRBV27	TGTGCCAGCAGTTTCGGACAGGGGGACGACTATGGCTACACCTTC	CASSFGQGDDYGYTF
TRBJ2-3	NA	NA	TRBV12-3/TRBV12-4	TGTGCCAGCAGTTATCGGACTCCAGATACGCAGTATTTT	CASSYRTPDTQYF
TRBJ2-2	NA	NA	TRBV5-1	TGCGCCAGCAGCCACGCTTTTGTGATCCCCGAGCTGAACACCGGGGAGCTGTTTTTT	CASSHAFVIPELNTGELFF
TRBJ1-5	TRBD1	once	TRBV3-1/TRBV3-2	TGTGCCAGCAGCCAAGACAGGGGGCGCAATCAGCCCCAGCATTTT	CASSQDRGRNQPQHF
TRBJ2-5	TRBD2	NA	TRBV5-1	TGCGCCAGCAGCCCAAAGCGGGGGGGCCTAACTGAGACCCAGTACTTC	CASSPKRGGLTETQYF
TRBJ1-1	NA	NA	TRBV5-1	TGCGCCAGCAGCCTGAACATTGACACTGAAGCTTTCTTT	CASSLNIDTEAFF
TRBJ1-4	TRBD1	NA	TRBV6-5	TGTGCCAGCAGTACAACCGGGACAGAGAATGAAAAACTGTTTTTT	CASSTTGTENEKLFF
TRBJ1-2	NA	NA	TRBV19	TGTGCCAGTGGGGGGGGCTATGGCTACACCTTC	CASGGGYGYTF
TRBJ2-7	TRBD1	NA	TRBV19	TGTGCCAGTAGTCCGGGACAGGGTATCTACGAGCAGTACTTC	CASSPGQGIYEQYF
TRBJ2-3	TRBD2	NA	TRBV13	TGTGCCAGCAGCCCACCGGGACTAGCGGGTCGAGATACGCAGTATTTT	CASSPPGLAGRDTQYF
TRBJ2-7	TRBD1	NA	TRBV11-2	TGTGCCAGCAGCCCCGGACAGGGTATAATCTACGAGCAGTACTTC	CASSPGQGIIYEQYF
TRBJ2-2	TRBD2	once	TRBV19	TGTGCCAGTACCCCCGGGGTAGCGGGGGGAACCGGGGAGCTGTTTTTT	CASTPGVAGGTGELFF
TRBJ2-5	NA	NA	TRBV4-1	TGCGCCAGCAGCCAAGCTCTGGGGACTGAGACCCAGTACTTC	CASSQALGTETQYF
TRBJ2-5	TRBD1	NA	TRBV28	TGTGCCAGCAGTCTCACAGGGGAAGAGACCCAGTACTTC	CASSLTGEETQYF
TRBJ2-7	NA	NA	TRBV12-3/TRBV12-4	TGTGCCAGCAGTCCTTCACTAGTCTACGAGCAGTACTTC	CASSPSLVYEQYF
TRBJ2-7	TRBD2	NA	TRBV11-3	TGTGCCAGCAGCTTAGGCGGGGGGGGAACCTACGAGCAGTACTTC	CASSLGGGGTYEQYF
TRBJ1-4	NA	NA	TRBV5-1	TGCGCCAGCAGCTTGGGAGGCAGAGCTAATGAAAAACTGTTTTTT	CASSLGGRANEKLFF
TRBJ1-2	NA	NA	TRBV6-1	TGTGCCAGCAGTGAACAGGGTTTCTGGTATGGCTACACCTTC	CASSEQGFWYGYTF
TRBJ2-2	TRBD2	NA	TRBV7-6	TGTGCCAGCAGTTGGCTTAGCGGGGGGGGCGGCACCGGGGAGCTGTTTTTT	CASSWLSGGGGTGELFF
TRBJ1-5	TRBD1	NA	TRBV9	TGTGCCAGCAGCGCCACCGGGACAGCGCCCTCGAGCAATCAGCCCCAGCATTTT	CASSATGTAPSSNQPQHF
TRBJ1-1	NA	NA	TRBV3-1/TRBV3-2	TGTGCCAGCAGCCCAGGGTTCGGGGGCACTGAAGCTTTCTTT	CASSPGFGGTEAFF
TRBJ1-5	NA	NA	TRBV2	TGTGCCAGCAGTGGGTCGCCGGGTCGGCCCCAGCATTTT	CASSGSPGRPQHF
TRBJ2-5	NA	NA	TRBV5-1	TGCGCCAGCAGCTTAGGACAGCCCCAAGAGACCCAGTACTTC	CASSLGQPQETQYF
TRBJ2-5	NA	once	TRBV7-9	TGTGCCAGCAGCTTATCCCGGGACCAAGAGACCCAGTACTTC	CASSLSRDQETQYF
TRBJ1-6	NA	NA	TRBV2	TGTGCCACCACACGACAGAATAATTCACCCCTCCACTTT	CATTRQNNSPLHF
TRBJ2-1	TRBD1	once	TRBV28	TGTGCCAGCACCCTCGCGACAGGGGGACGCTCCTACAATGAGCAGTTCTTC	CASTLATGGRSYNEQFF
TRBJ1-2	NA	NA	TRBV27	TGTGCCAGCAAGTTCTCCAGTCACTATGGCTACACCTTC	CASKFSSHYGYTF
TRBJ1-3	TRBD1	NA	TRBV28	TGTGCCAGCAGTTTCGGACAGGGAGGAAACACCATATATTTT	CASSFGQGGNTIYF
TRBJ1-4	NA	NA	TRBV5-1	TGCGCCAGCAGCTTGGAAGGTGGGCCCCGGCGAGAAAAACTGTTTTTT	CASSLEGGPRREKLFF
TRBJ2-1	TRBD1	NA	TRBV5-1	TGCGCCAGCAGCCCCGGGACAGGGGCCTGGAATGAGCAGTTCTTC	CASSPGTGAWNEQFF
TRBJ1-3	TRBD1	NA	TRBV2	TGTGCCAGCATGACAGGGGGAGGAAACACCATATATTTT	CASMTGGGNTIYF
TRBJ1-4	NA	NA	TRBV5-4	TGTGCCAGCAGCTTGGAACAGGGTGAGAAACTGTTTTTT	CASSLEQGEKLFF
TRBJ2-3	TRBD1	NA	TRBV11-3	TGTGCCAGCAGCCCGACAGGGAGCACAGATACGCAGTATTTT	CASSPTGSTDTQYF
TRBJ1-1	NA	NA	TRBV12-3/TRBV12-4	TGTGCCAGCAGTCTGGGGGGAGCTGGTGAAGCTTTCTTT	CASSLGGAGEAFF
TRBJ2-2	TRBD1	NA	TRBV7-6	TGTGCCAGCAGCCTACAAGGGGGCGCGAACACCGGGGAGCTGTTTTTT	CASSLQGGANTGELFF
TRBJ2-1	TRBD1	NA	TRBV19	TGTGCCAGTAGTATTGACCCCGGGACAGGGACGCACAATGAGCAGTTCTTC	CASSIDPGTGTHNEQFF
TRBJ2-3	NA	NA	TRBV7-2	TGTGCCAGCAGCTTACGGTCTCGGACAACCACCGCAGATACGCAGTATTTT	CASSLRSRTTTADTQYF
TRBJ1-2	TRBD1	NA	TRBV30	TGTGCCTGGAGAATAACAGGGGGCTATGGCTACACCTTC	CAWRITGGYGYTF
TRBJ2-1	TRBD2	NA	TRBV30	TGTGGGGGAACTAGCGGACTAAGGGTCTTGGTCTACAATGAGCAGTTCTTC	CGGTSGLRVLVYNEQFF
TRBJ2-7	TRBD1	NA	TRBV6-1	TGTGCCAGCAGTGATATGCGCACAGGGGCTAGGTACGAGCAGTACTTC	CASSDMRTGARYEQYF
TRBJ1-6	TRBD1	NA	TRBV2	TGTGCCAGCAGTGGACAGGGCTGGTCACCCCTCCACTTT	CASSGQGWSPLHF
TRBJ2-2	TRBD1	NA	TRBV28	TGTGCCAGCAGTTTAGACAGGGGCAACACCGGGGAGCTGTTTTTT	CASSLDRGNTGELFF
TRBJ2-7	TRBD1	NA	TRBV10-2	TGCGCCAGCTGGGGACCGGGACAGGGGGCCTCCTACGAGCAGTACTTC	CASWGPGQGASYEQYF
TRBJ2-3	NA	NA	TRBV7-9	TGTGCCAGCAGCTTACCCCGGGGGACGCAGTATTTT	CASSLPRGTQYF
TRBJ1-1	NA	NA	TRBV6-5	TGTGCCAGCAGTTACTCGAATAGGGGGATGACTGAAGCTTTCTTT	CASSYSNRGMTEAFF
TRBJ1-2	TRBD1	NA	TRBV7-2	TGTGCCAGCAGACCCCACCCCGGGACAGATGGCTACACCTTC	CASRPHPGTDGYTF
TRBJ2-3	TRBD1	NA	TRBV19	TGTGCCAGTAGTTTGACAGGGCGGCAAGATACGCAGTATTTT	CASSLTGRQDTQYF
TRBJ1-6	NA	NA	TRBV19	TGTGCCAGTAGTCGGAAAACAGAGGGTTCACCCCTCCACTTT	CASSRKTEGSPLHF
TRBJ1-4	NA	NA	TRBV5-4	TGTGCCAGCAGCTTGGGGGGGGTATTCAACAATGAAAAACTGTTTTTT	CASSLGGVFNNEKLFF